This TCR beta chain was documented in a study of blood T cell repertoires in COVID-19. Looked up from germline, CDR1 is LGHDT and CDR2 is YNNKEL (reference sequence). The V and J ends lost 4 bases and 5 bases respectively, with 16 bases between them. The CDR3 runs 15 residues. The method was immunoSEQ multiplex PCR; TCRdb's version includes in-frame clones alone and lacks a portion of them. The sample consists of approximately 170,000 clones, around 80% of them appearing once. Two negative PCRs, clearance, or symptom resolution were required of recovered Cohort 3 donors. The clonotype originates from a woman between 50 and 59 years old who had recovered from COVID-19. The sequenced sample was PBMCs or T cells enriched from blood (not recorded which). The chain employs TRBV3-1 (or the pseudogene TRBV3-2) and TRBJ2-3; possible D gene TRBD2, 5 bases. The CDR3 nucleotides are TGTGCCAGCAGCCCCTCCGGGGAGAGACGAGATACGCAGTATTTT. Amino acid sequence: CASSPSGERRDTQYF.